This T cell receptor (beta chain) was sequenced during a study of T-cell reconstitution after alpha-beta-depleted transplantation in children. The CDR3 contains 15 residues. With 2 bases removed from V and 1 base from J, the gap between germline ends came to 11 bases. This clonotype was picked up many times. The antigen is not known. Findings and caveats of the study: T-cell counts and diversity at one year post-transplant came mainly from newly produced T cells. Day-60 TCRbeta diversity that was high in some patients was derived from surviving recipient T cells and thymic progenitors.

It was with unique molecular identifiers that the TCRbeta library was prepared. In TCRdb, the PCR reads were re-called with MiXCR into one record per CDR3 protein. The sample carries approximately 490,000 distinct CDR3 sequences, under 12% recorded once. The genes are TRBV12-3 or TRBV12-4 and TRBJ1-1; possibly TRBD1 for D (5 bases). The sequence derives from a child aged 2 to 15 with inherited bone marrow failure, due to receive a stem cell transplant. Sequencing used PBMCs, obtained before TCRalphabeta/CD19-depleted stem cell transplant. As DNA, the CDR3 is TGTGCCAGCAGTTTATCTGTGGGGGGGAACACTGAAGCTTTCTTT. It encodes CASSLSVGGNTEAFF.